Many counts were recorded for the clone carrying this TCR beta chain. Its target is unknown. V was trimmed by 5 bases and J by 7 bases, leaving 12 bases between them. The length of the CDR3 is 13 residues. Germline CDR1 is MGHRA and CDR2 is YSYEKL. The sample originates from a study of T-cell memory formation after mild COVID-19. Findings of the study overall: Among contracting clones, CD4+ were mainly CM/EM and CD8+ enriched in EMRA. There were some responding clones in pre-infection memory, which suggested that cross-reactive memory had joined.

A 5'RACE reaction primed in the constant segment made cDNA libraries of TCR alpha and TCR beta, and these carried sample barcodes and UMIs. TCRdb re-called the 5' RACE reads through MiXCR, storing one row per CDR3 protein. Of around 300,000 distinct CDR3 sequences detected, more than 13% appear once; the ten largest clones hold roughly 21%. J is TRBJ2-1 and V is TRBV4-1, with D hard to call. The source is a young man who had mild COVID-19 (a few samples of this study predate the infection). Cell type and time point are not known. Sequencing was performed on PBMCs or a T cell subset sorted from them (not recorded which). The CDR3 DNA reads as TGCGCCAGCAGCGGGGAAAGTGGGAATGAGCAGTTCTTC. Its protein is CASSGESGNEQFF.